This entry lists 9 T cell receptor beta chains sequenced from one sample in a study of human T cells and chemical hapten exposure. A single record per CDR3 protein comes from TCRdb applying MiXCR to the RACE reads. The sample includes about 260,000 distinct CDR3 sequences, about 9.4% of them seen just once. Described time point: pre-sensitization, week 0. Treatment: therapeutic diphenylcyclopropenone sensitization with weekly scalp DPC. The sequencing used whole blood, collected in connection with sensitization to the hapten diphenylcyclopropenone (DPC). Receptors were obtained from a woman between 35 and 50 years old with alopecia areata. Some clones in this sample may be carry-over from other donors' samples.

This clonotype appeared many times. J is TRBJ1-4 and V is TRBV4-2; D possibly corresponds to TRBD1 (5 bases). V shed 3 bases and J shed 7 bases, with 15 bases lying between them. The germline CDR1 and CDR2 sequences are LGHNA and YNFKEQ. The CDR3 consists of 15 residues. CDR3: CASSQPGLSGEKLFF. The CDR3 DNA reads TGTGCCAGCAGCCAGCCGGGACTCTCAGGTGAAAAACTGTTTTTT.

A few counts support this clonotype. The chain has TRBV6-2 or TRBV6-3 and TRBJ1-2, with D unclear. This CDR3 spans 12 amino acids. Trimming stripped 2 bases from V and 6 bases from J, with 7 bases between. Germline CDR1 reads MNHEY; CDR2 reads SVGEGT. The CDR3 nucleotides read TGTGCCAGCAGTTACCAGAGCGATGGCTACACCTTC. This codes for CASSYQSDGYTF.

There are many counts of this clonotype. V and J are TRBV29-1 and TRBJ2-5, with D possibly being TRBD1 (5 bases). Trimming removed 3 bases from V and 2 bases from J, with 16 bases in between. Looked up from germline, CDR1 is SQVTM and CDR2 is ANQGSEA. The CDR3 spans 15 residues. The CDR3 DNA reads as TGCAGCGTTGATAGAATTAGGCAGGGACAAGAGACCCAGTACTTC. This gives the protein CSVDRIRQGQETQYF.

Worth noting for this clonotype: Being one base from a much bigger clone, this may be a read error. This chain joins TRBV20-1 and TRBJ2-5, with 7 nucleotides matching TRBD1. The CDR3 covers 12 residues. Germline CDR1 reads DFQATT; CDR2 reads SNEGSKA (reference sequence). The CDR3 is CCALDREETQYF. The CDR3 DNA is TGCTGTGCTCTTGACAGGGAAGAGACCCAGTACTTC.

The sample holds many counts of this clonotype. The rearrangement uses TRBV7-2 and TRBJ1-2; possible D gene TRBD1, 5 bases. This CDR3 region has 15 residues. V was pared by 3 bases and J by 4 bases, with 15 bases between. Germline V CDR1 and CDR2: SGHTA, FQGNSA. CDR3 region: CASSLEGAGLYGYTF. The CDR3 DNA reads TGTGCCAGCAGCTTGGAAGGGGCCGGACTCTATGGCTACACCTTC.

This clonotype came up a few times. J is TRBJ2-5 and V is TRBV7-2, with 9 nucleotides matching TRBD2. This CDR3 is built from 15 residues. V was pared by 5 bases and J by 5 bases, with 9 bases of the junction left unmatched. From germline, CDR1 is SGHTA and CDR2 FQGNSA. CDR3 bases: TGTGCCAGCAGCACCAGACTAGCGGAGTTGGAGACCCAGTACTTC. Translated, it gives CASSTRLAELETQYF.

This clonotype has only a few counts. The chain recombines TRBV12-3 or TRBV12-4 with TRBJ2-3; D is uncertain. The length of the CDR3 is 13 residues. V dropped 5 bases and J dropped 0 bases, with 6 bases sitting between them. CDR3 sequence: CASSGYSTDTQYF. The CDR3 DNA follows: TGTGCCAGCAGTGGATACAGCACAGATACGCAGTATTTT.

This clonotype appeared a few times. The chain is built from TRBV28 and TRBJ1-3; D call uncertain. The CDR3 is 17 residues long. CDR1 and CDR2 (germline): MDHEN, SYDVKM. The germline V and J ends were trimmed by 5 bases and 0 bases, with 17 bases remaining between them. CDR3 amino acids: CASSTAGPEHSGNTIYF. For the CDR3, the DNA is TGTGCCAGCAGTACCGCCGGGCCCGAACACTCTGGAAACACCATATATTTT.

J is TRBJ2-7 and V is TRBV5-4; 9 bases map to TRBD1. CDR1 and CDR2 from the germline V gene are SGHNT and YYREEE (reference sequence). V shed 6 bases and J 3 bases; nucleotides not matched to a gene: 13. This CDR3 contains 16 residues. CDR3 protein: CASNIIPGQGLYEQYF. The CDR3 DNA sequence: TGTGCCAGCAACATAATTCCGGGACAGGGACTCTACGAGCAGTACTTC.